This T cell receptor (beta chain) was documented in a study of post-analysis software for immune sequencing data. This clonotype was seen repeatedly, ten times or more. Unique molecular identifiers were present in the TCR beta cDNA libraries. From the PCR reads, TCRdb called clonotypes with MiXCR, one entry per CDR3 protein. The sample yields 150,000 to 200,000 distinct CDR3 sequences, approximately 30% seen once. The sample consisted of blood. The sequence was obtained from a girl aged 10 to 17 with multiple sclerosis.

The CDR3 coding sequence is TGCAGTGCTAGATTCGGACAGGGAGGATCTCTCTACGAGCAGTACTTC. It specifies CSARFGQGGSLYEQYF. The J gene is TRBJ2-7, the V gene TRBV20-1; 8 bases agree with TRBD1. Per germline, CDR1 DFQATT and CDR2 SNEGSKA (reference sequence). V shed 2 bases and J 3 bases; nucleotides not matched to a gene: 12. The CDR3 consists of 16 residues.